Below are 18 T cell receptor beta chains sequenced from a single sample in a study of cytomegalovirus exposure and HLA in healthy donors. The PCR was carried out with 60 Vbeta primers and 13 Jbeta primers. Clones were sequenced by immunoSEQ multiplex PCR, and TCRdb holds only the in-frame ones, with some missing. The repertoire holds 250,000 or so clones, with 85% to 90% as singletons. Sequenced sample: PBMCs. Receptors were obtained from a human donor in good health.

The chain joins TRBV5-4 to TRBJ2-7, with 16 bases aligning to TRBD2. The CDR3 runs 16 residues. The J segment lost 4 bases and the V segment lost 3 bases, leaving 4 bases of the junction unmatched. CDR1 SGHNT and CDR2 YYREEE come from the germline V gene (reference sequence). The DNA of the CDR3 is TGTGCCAGCAGCTGGGGACTAGCGGGAGGGGTATACGAGCAGTACTTC. As protein: CASSWGLAGGVYEQYF. Together with reference TRBV5-4 and TRBJ2-7, the CDR3 gives the full variable domain: ETGVTQSPTHLIKTRGQQVTLRCSSQSGHNTVSWYQQALGQGPQFIFQYYREEENGRGNFPPRFSGLQFPNYSSELNVNALELDDSALYLCASSWGLAGGVYEQYFGPGTRLTVT.

The chain combines TRBV6-1 with TRBJ1-5; 8 bases match TRBD1. The CDR3 runs to 16 residues. Germline V gene data show CDR1 as MNHNS and CDR2 as SASEGT. V dropped 2 bases and J dropped 6; count of bases not matched to a gene: 9. CDR3 region: CASSELGQGAGQPQHF. The CDR3 coding sequence is TGTGCCAGCAGTGAATTGGGGCAGGGGGCTGGTCAGCCCCAGCATTTT.

The chain couples TRBV4-1 to TRBJ1-1; D gene unclear. Germline V gene lookup returns CDR1 MGHRA and CDR2 YSYEKL. This CDR3 contains 14 residues. With 0 bases removed from V and 4 bases from J, the gap between germline ends came to 9 bases. The CDR3 here is CASSQDSGSTEAFF. The DNA for the CDR3 is TGCGCCAGCAGCCAAGACTCTGGTAGCACTGAAGCTTTCTTT.

V is TRBV28 and J is TRBJ1-1; the D gene is possibly TRBD1 (5 bases). Deletions cut 1 base from V and 5 bases from J, with 20 bases between. Germline loops: CDR1 MDHEN, CDR2 SYDVKM. This CDR3 contains 17 residues. The CDR3 protein is CASSLSRWDFVRTEAFF. The CDR3 DNA follows: TGTGCCAGCAGTTTATCCCGGTGGGACTTCGTTAGGACTGAAGCTTTCTTT.

The chain recombines TRBV10-1 with TRBJ2-7, with 7 bases matching TRBD1. This CDR3 is 18 amino acids long. V lost 0 bases to trimming and J lost 1 base; unmatched junction nucleotides: 12. CDR1 is WNHNN and CDR2 is SYGVQD in the germline V gene (reference sequence). The CDR3 here is CASSESVVGQVDSYEQYF. The CDR3 nucleotides read TGCGCCAGCAGTGAGTCAGTGGTTGGACAGGTGGATTCCTACGAGCAGTACTTC.

Details on this clone: One junction end disagrees with the germline gene, perhaps due to a read error. V is TRBV7-7 and J is TRBJ2-5; 8 positions match TRBD1. From germline, CDR1 is SSHAT and CDR2 FNYEAQ (reference sequence). The CDR3 covers 15 residues. The CDR3: CASSPRTGSRETQYF. In DNA form, the CDR3 reads TGTGCTAGCAGCCCGCGGACAGGGTCCAGGGAGACCCAGTACTTC.

This chain uses TRBV10-3 with TRBJ2-3; D might be TRBD2 (7 bases). The V gene's germline CDR1 is ENHRY and CDR2 SYGVKD. V dropped 10 bases and J dropped 2 bases, with 22 bases sitting between them. This CDR3 contains 16 residues. The CDR3 coding sequence is TGTGCCACCACTTCTAGGGGGAGGGGGGACACAGATACGCAGTATTTT. It translates to CATTSRGRGDTDTQYF.

This clone is a singleton in its sample. The chain combines TRBV7-9 with TRBJ2-1, with 9 bases that match TRBD2. V dropped 4 bases and J dropped 9; count of bases not matched to a gene: 13. The germline V gene has CDR1 SEHNR and CDR2 FQNEAQ (reference sequence). The CDR3 covers 16 residues. The CDR3 coding sequence is TGTGCCAGCAGCTCCACCGTAGCGGGAGAAGGAATTGAGCAGTTCTTC. Its translation is CASSSTVAGEGIEQFF.

This chain links TRBV6-1 with TRBJ2-7, with a tentative D call TRBD1 (6 bases). The CDR3 loop spans 14 amino acids. Germline V gives CDR1 MNHNS, CDR2 SASEGT. Trimming shortened V by 3 bases and J by 4 bases, and 13 bases separated the two germline ends. The CDR3 region is CASSDWDKVYEQYF. In DNA, the CDR3 is TGTGCCAGCAGTGATTGGGACAAGGTATACGAGCAGTACTTC.

Only a few counts were recorded for this clone. V usage is TRBV5-4 and J usage is TRBJ2-3, with TRBD2 matching 10 bases. After removal of 4 bases from V and 2 bases from J, the junction contained 7 bases not matched to a gene. The germline CDR1 and CDR2 sequences are SGHNT and YYREEE (reference sequence). This CDR3 comprises 16 residues. The CDR3 nucleotides read TGTGCCAGCAGCGTACTAGCGGGGACTTACACAGATACGCAGTATTTT. Amino acids: CASSVLAGTYTDTQYF. The full variable domain, rest sourced from reference TRBV5-4 and TRBJ2-3, is ETGVTQSPTHLIKTRGQQVTLRCSSQSGHNTVSWYQQALGQGPQFIFQYYREEENGRGNFPPRFSGLQFPNYSSELNVNALELDDSALYLCASSVLAGTYTDTQYFGPGTRLTVL.

J is TRBJ2-5 and V is TRBV5-4; 7 bases agree with TRBD1. Trimming at V came to 2 bases and at J to 3 bases, leaving 10 bases not matched to a gene. This CDR3 spans 16 amino acids. CDR1 and CDR2 from the germline V gene are SGHNT and YYREEE (reference sequence). The CDR3 region is CASSLRDRGTKETQYF. The CDR3 DNA follows: TGTGCCAGCAGCTTACGGGACAGAGGCACCAAAGAGACCCAGTACTTC.

The rearrangement uses TRBV4-1 and TRBJ2-1; the match to TRBD2 covers 9 bases. V shed 0 bases, J shed 4 bases, and the junction held 7 bases outside the gene matches. Germline CDR1 and CDR2: MGHRA and YSYEKL. This CDR3 is built from 17 residues. CDR3: CASSQDYETSGYNEQFF. In DNA, the CDR3 is TGCGCCAGCAGCCAAGATTACGAGACTAGCGGTTACAATGAGCAGTTCTTC.

This clone was picked up a small number of times. The chain employs TRBV2 and TRBJ1-6, with 11 bases lining up with TRBD1. The CDR3 sequence is 12 residues long. J lost 13 bases, V lost 4 bases, and 0 bases had no gene match. Germline CDR1 and CDR2: SNHLY and FYNNEI. The chain's CDR3 is CASSGDRGPLHF. CDR3 sequence (DNA): TGTGCCAGCAGTGGGGACAGGGGGCCCCTCCACTTT.

The rearrangement uses TRBV18 and TRBJ1-2; no firm D call. Trimming shortened V by 3 bases and J by 3 bases, and 8 bases separated the two germline ends. CDR3 length equals 13 residues. Per the germline V gene, CDR1 is KGHSH and CDR2 is LQKENI. CDR3 DNA: TGTGCCAGCTCACCGAATCGAGACTATGGCTACACCTTC. Translating it yields CASSPNRDYGYTF.

The rearrangement links TRBV5-8 to TRBJ2-3; 12 bases map to TRBD2. This CDR3 is built from 17 residues. Per the germline V gene, CDR1 is SGHTS and CDR2 is YDEGEE. Unmatched junction bases numbered 6, after V lost 0 bases and J lost 4 bases. The CDR3 DNA sequence: TGTGCCAGCAGCTTGGGGACTAGCGGGAATGCCCCAGATACGCAGTATTTT. Its translation is CASSLGTSGNAPDTQYF.

J is TRBJ2-1 and V is TRBV5-4, with TRBD2 matching 8 bases. The J segment lost 2 bases and the V segment lost 1 base, leaving 8 bases of the junction unmatched. This CDR3 is built from 17 residues. The germline gives CDR1 SGHNT, CDR2 YYREEE (reference sequence). In DNA form, the CDR3 reads TGTGCCAGCAGCTTGTGGGCGGGAGGAACCCCCTACAATGAGCAGTTCTTC. Residues: CASSLWAGGTPYNEQFF.

This chain uses TRBV11-1 with TRBJ2-6, with D perhaps TRBD2 (6 bases). V gave up 5 bases and J gave up 4 bases, with 9 bases separating them. From germline, CDR1 is SGHAT and CDR2 FQDESV (reference sequence). The CDR3 consists of 14 residues. The CDR3 coding sequence is TGTGCCAGCAGCCCGGGGGAGGGGGCCAACGTCCTGACTTTC. This codes for CASSPGEGANVLTF.

The V gene is TRBV4-3, the J gene TRBJ2-7, with D maybe TRBD2 (5 bases). CDR1 is LGHNA and CDR2 is YSLEER in the germline V gene. The length of the CDR3 is 14 residues. Trimming shortened V by 0 bases and J by 2 bases, and 8 bases separated the two germline ends. The CDR3 coding sequence is TGCGCCAGCAGCCAAGACGAGCGGACCTACGAGCAGTACTTC. Translating gives CASSQDERTYEQYF.